This T cell receptor (beta chain) came from a study of T cells after yellow fever vaccination. Points from the study as a whole: Post-booster repertoires again held most primary-vaccination clones (roughly 96% CD4, roughly 88% CD8).

This clonotype was detected only a few times. Its cognate antigen is unknown. UMIs were added to TCR cDNA along with a universal primer site when it was made by 5'RACE template switching. Using its own MiXCR run on the 5' RACE reads, TCRdb lists one record per CDR3 protein. Found here are around 600,000 distinct CDR3 sequences, 9% to 15% of them singletons; the top ten hold 15%. The CDR3 has 14 residues. Germline values: CDR1 SGHVS, CDR2 FQNEAQ. V was pared by 6 bases and J by 1 base, with 12 bases between. The input for sequencing was PBMCs, taken on the day of the yellow fever booster vaccination. V gene TRBV7-8 combines with J gene TRBJ2-5; D call uncertain. This clonotype originated in a man younger than 40 who received the YFV17D yellow fever vaccine. This CDR3 is CASSPARTQETQYF. The CDR3 nucleotides read TGTGCCAGCAGTCCCGCGAGGACCCAAGAGACCCAGTACTTC.